There are many counts of the clone carrying this T cell receptor beta chain. Its target is not known. This specimen comes from a study of T cells after yellow fever vaccination. Background on the study: The authors prepared low-cell-number fractions using SMART-Seq v4 Ultra Low Input. Study findings and constraints: A small proportion of clonotypes was detected in both the CD4 and CD8 compartments. Reappearance after the booster was seen for most primary-vaccination clones, at 95% to 97% CD4 and 70% to 90% CD8.

The CDR3 has 13 residues. CDR1 and CDR2 (germline): MDHEN, SYDVKM. Trimming removed 6 bases at V and 1 base at J, with 8 bases between. 5'RACE template switching generated TCR cDNA, adding a universal primer site and UMIs. TCRdb reprocessed the 5' RACE reads via MiXCR and lists one record per CDR3 protein. The sample contains 150,000 to 200,000 distinct CDR3 sequences, approximately 6.2% of which appear only once. Sample: CD4+ T cells sorted from PBMCs, taken on the day of the first yellow fever vaccination. The chain recombines TRBV28 with TRBJ2-3; D is unresolved. The source is a man between 18 and 35 years old who received the YFV17D yellow fever vaccine. For the CDR3, the DNA is TGTGCCAGCAGGAAAACAGGCACAGATACGCAGTATTTT. Translated: CASRKTGTDTQYF.